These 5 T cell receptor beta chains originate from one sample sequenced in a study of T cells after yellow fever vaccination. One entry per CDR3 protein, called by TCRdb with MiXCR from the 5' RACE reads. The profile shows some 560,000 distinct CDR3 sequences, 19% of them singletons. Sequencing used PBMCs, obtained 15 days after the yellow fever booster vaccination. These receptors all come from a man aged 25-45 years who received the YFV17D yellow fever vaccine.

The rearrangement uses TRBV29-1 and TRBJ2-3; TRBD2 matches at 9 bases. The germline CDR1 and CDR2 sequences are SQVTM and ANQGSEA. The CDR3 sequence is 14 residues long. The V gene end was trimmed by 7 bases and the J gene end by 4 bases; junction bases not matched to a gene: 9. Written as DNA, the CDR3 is TGCAGCGCCTATTCTAGCGGGATTGCAGATACGCAGTATTTT. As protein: CSAYSSGIADTQYF.

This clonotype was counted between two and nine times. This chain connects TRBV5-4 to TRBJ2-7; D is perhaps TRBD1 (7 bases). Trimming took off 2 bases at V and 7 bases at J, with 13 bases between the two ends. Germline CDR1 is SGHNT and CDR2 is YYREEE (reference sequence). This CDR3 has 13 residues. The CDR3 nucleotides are TGTGCCAGCAGCTTTCAGGGGGGTAGAGAGCAGTACTTC. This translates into CASSFQGGREQYF. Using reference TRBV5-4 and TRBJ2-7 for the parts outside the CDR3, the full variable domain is ETGVTQSPTHLIKTRGQQVTLRCSSQSGHNTVSWYQQALGQGPQFIFQYYREEENGRGNFPPRFSGLQFPNYSSELNVNALELDDSALYLCASSFQGGREQYFGPGTRLTVT.

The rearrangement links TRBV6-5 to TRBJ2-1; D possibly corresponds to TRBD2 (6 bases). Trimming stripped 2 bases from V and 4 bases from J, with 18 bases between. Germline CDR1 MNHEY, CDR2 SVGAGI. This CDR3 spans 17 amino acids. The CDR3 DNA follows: TGTGCCAGCAGTTACCTACCGTCCGGGAGCGCATACAATGAGCAGTTCTTC. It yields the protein CASSYLPSGSAYNEQFF.

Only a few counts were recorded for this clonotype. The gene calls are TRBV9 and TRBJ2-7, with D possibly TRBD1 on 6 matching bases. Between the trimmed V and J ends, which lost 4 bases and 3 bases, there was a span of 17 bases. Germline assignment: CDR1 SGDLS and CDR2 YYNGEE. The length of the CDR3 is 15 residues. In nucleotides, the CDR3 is TGTGCCAGCAGCACATCGGACAGCGGACGCTACGAGCAGTACTTC. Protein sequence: CASSTSDSGRYEQYF. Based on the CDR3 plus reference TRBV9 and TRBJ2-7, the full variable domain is DSGVTQTPKHLITATGQRVTLRCSPRSGDLSVYWYQQSLDQGLQFLIQYYNGEERAKGNILERFSAQQFPDLHSELNLSSLELGDSALYFCASSTSDSGRYEQYFGPGTRLTVT.

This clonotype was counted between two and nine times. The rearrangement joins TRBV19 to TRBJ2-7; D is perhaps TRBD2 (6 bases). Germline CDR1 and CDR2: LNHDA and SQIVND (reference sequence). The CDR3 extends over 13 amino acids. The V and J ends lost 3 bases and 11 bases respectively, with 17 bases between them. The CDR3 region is CASSISAGRDKYF. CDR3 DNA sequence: TGTGCCAGTAGTATTTCCGCGGGAAGGGATAAGTACTTC.